Only a few counts were recorded for the clone carrying this T cell receptor (beta chain). The germline CDR1 and CDR2 sequences are SGDLS and YYNGEE. V shed 2 bases and J shed 4 bases, with 11 bases lying between them. The CDR3 is 14 amino acids. The data were obtained in a study of kidney transplant recipient with SARS-CoV-2 infection. TCRdb passed the reads through MiXCR, listing each CDR3 protein once. This sample has fewer than 250,000 distinct CDR3 sequences, with under 35% found just once. The sample in question was a blood sample, obtained at baseline and between days 110 and 120 from a kidney transplant recipient. This receptor was taken from a male patient aged 30 to 40 who had COVID-19 and was a kidney transplant recipient. Some T cells may arise from the graft donor. This chain joins TRBV9 and TRBJ2-3; possibly TRBD1 or TRBD2 for D (5 bases each). The CDR3 spells CASSVQGDADTQYF. CDR3 bases: TGTGCCAGCAGCGTTCAGGGAGACGCAGATACGCAGTATTTT.